Shown below are 23 T cell receptor beta chains from a single sample sequenced in a study of cytomegalovirus exposure and HLA in healthy donors. PCR employed 60 Vbeta and 13 Jbeta primers. The repertoire was sequenced with immunoSEQ multiplex PCR; TCRdb's copy has only in-frame clones and lacks some. The sample has about 140,000 clones, 60% to 80% seen once. Sample: PBMCs. The source is a woman in her twenties or thirties in good health and CMV-seronegative.

The V and J genes are TRBV15 and TRBJ2-2; TRBD1 is a possible D gene (6 bases). V lost 5 bases and J lost 0, with 13 bases in between. Germline V gene sequence: CDR1 LNHNV, CDR2 YYDKDF (reference sequence). The CDR3 runs to 16 residues. This CDR3 reads CATSWIQGPNTGELFF. CDR3 nucleotides: TGTGCCACCAGCTGGATACAGGGACCGAACACCGGGGAGCTGTTTTTT.

V and J are TRBV6-5 and TRBJ2-1; TRBD1 is a possible D gene (6 bases). The germline V gene encodes CDR1 MNHEY and CDR2 SVGAGI. There are 15 residues in the CDR3. With 6 bases removed from V and 0 bases from J, the gap between germline ends came to 12 bases. As DNA, the CDR3 is TGTGCCAGCAGCTCAGGGGCCCCCTCCTACAATGAGCAGTTCTTC. Amino acids: CASSSGAPSYNEQFF.

CDR3 sequence: CASSLEDRGPETQYF. The CDR3 coding sequence is TGTGCCAGCAGCCTAGAGGACAGGGGACCGGAGACCCAGTACTTC. The chain is built from TRBV5-4 and TRBJ2-5; 9 nucleotides agree with TRBD1. V dropped 4 bases and J dropped 5; count of bases not matched to a gene: 9. Germline values: CDR1 SGHNT, CDR2 YYREEE (reference sequence). The CDR3 extends over 15 amino acids.

The chain has TRBV7-9 and TRBJ2-3; TRBD1 aligns across 7 bases. This CDR3 is 19 amino acids long. After removal of 1 base from V and 0 bases from J, the junction contained 13 bases not matched to a gene. CDR1 is SEHNR, CDR2 FQNEAQ, per germline (reference sequence). Here the CDR3 DNA reads TGTGCCAGCAGCTTAGGTCTCCCAGAGAGAGGGGGCAGCACAGATACGCAGTATTTT. Its protein product is CASSLGLPERGGSTDTQYF.

The V and J genes are TRBV2 and TRBJ2-2; 11 bases match TRBD1. The V and J ends lost 6 bases and 3 bases, in that order; junction bases with no gene match: 6. The germline gives CDR1 SNHLY, CDR2 FYNNEI. This CDR3 has 16 residues. For the CDR3, the DNA is TGTGCCAGCAGGGACAGGGGGCTGCGTGACACCGGGGAGCTGTTTTTT. Translation: CASRDRGLRDTGELFF.

The chain recombines TRBV6-5 with TRBJ1-4; a possible D gene is TRBD1 (6 bases). Germline CDR1 and CDR2: MNHEY and SVGAGI. The CDR3 is 14 residues long. V was clipped by 7 bases and J by 3 bases, with 12 bases between them. The CDR3 DNA reads as TGTGCCAGCAACGGGGGGCATCCTAATGAAAAACTGTTTTTT. Its protein product is CASNGGHPNEKLFF.

This chain joins TRBV11-2 and TRBJ1-1; the match to TRBD1 covers 7 bases. The germline gives CDR1 SGHAT, CDR2 FQNNGV. This CDR3 region has 16 residues. Trimming removed 1 base from V and 2 bases from J; junction bases left unmatched: 7. CDR3 DNA: TGTGCCAGCAGCTTAGCGGTTGCAGGGGGAAACACTGAAGCTTTCTTT. Translating it yields CASSLAVAGGNTEAFF.

The chain couples TRBV10-1 to TRBJ2-3; 12 bases align to TRBD2. Germline V gene sequence: CDR1 WNHNN, CDR2 SYGVQD (reference sequence). The CDR3 consists of 16 residues. Trimming took 5 bases from V and 2 from J; bases not matched to a gene: 5. The CDR3 DNA follows: TGCGCCAGCAGTCTAGCGGGGGGGCATACCACAGATACGCAGTATTTT. This codes for CASSLAGGHTTDTQYF.

V usage is TRBV9 and J usage is TRBJ1-2; TRBD1 matches at 9 bases. The CDR3 consists of 15 residues. CDR1 is SGDLS and CDR2 is YYNGEE in the germline V gene. V lost 4 bases and J lost 5; bases outside the gene matches: 9. The CDR3 nucleotides are TGTGCCAGCAGCCAGGGACAGGGAGTCGGGTATGGCTACACCTTC. This translates into CASSQGQGVGYGYTF.

V gene TRBV19 combines with J gene TRBJ1-1; D is ambiguous. The CDR3 is 13 amino acids. Germline V CDR1 and CDR2: LNHDA, SQIVND (reference sequence). V lost 4 bases, J lost 0 bases, and 6 bases lay in between. CDR3 region: CASSTLLNTEAFF. In DNA form, the CDR3 reads TGTGCCAGTAGTACTCTATTGAACACTGAAGCTTTCTTT.

The chain has TRBV5-1 and TRBJ1-3, with D possibly being TRBD1 (6 bases). This CDR3 spans 16 amino acids. V lost 0 bases and J 4 bases, leaving 14 bases between the germline ends. Germline assignment: CDR1 SGHRS and CDR2 YFSETQ. CDR3: CASSLGLQGPGNTIYF. CDR3 sequence (DNA): TGCGCCAGCAGCTTGGGTCTACAGGGTCCCGGAAACACCATATATTTT.

This clone was observed a few times. The chain uses TRBV29-1 and TRBJ2-2; D possibly corresponds to TRBD1 (5 bases). The V end lost 7 bases, the J end lost 4 bases, and 13 bases lay between the germline ends. CDR1 and CDR2 from the germline V gene are SQVTM and ANQGSEA. This CDR3 contains 13 residues. This chain's CDR3 is CSATQGPTGELFF. DNA for the CDR3: TGCAGCGCCACCCAGGGTCCCACCGGGGAGCTGTTTTTT.

J is TRBJ1-1 and V is TRBV18, with D hard to call. V was cut by 0 bases and J by 1 base, with 9 bases left in between. This CDR3 comprises 15 residues. From germline, CDR1 is KGHSH and CDR2 LQKENI. CDR3 bases: TGTGCCAGCTCACCACCGGAGTTAGGGAACACTGAAGCTTTCTTT. The encoded protein is CASSPPELGNTEAFF.

The gene calls are TRBV11-3 and TRBJ2-5; 9 nucleotides agree with TRBD1. The CDR3 is 14 residues long. CDR1 and CDR2 from the germline V gene are SGHNT and YENEEA. Trimming cost V 5 bases and J 2 bases; bases outside gene matches: 3. The CDR3 bases are TGTGCCAGCAGCCCGGGACAGGGTCAAGAGACCCAGTACTTC. It encodes CASSPGQGQETQYF.

The rearrangement uses TRBV5-1 and TRBJ1-5; 7 bases agree with TRBD1. The CDR3 consists of 16 residues. CDR1 is SGHRS, CDR2 YFSETQ, per germline. Germline trimming cut 4 bases from V and 0 bases from J; bases unmatched to any gene: 7. The CDR3 sequence is CASSPGGTLSNQPQHF. In nucleotides, the CDR3 is TGCGCCAGCAGCCCAGGGGGGACTCTTAGCAATCAGCCCCAGCATTTT.

V usage is TRBV11-2 and J usage is TRBJ1-2; 8 bases match TRBD1. CDR3 length: 14 amino acids. The V gene end was trimmed by 5 bases and the J gene end by 8 bases; junction bases not matched to a gene: 10. Germline lookup yields CDR1 SGHAT and CDR2 FQNNGV. The CDR3 region is CASSPGGAPGGYTF. In nucleotides, the CDR3 is TGTGCCAGCAGCCCAGGGGGCGCTCCAGGAGGCTACACCTTC. The full variable domain, in which reference TRBV11-2 and TRBJ1-2 provide the parts outside the CDR3, is EAGVAQSPRYKIIEKRQSVAFWCNPISGHATLYWYQQILGQGPKLLIQFQNNGVVDDSQLPKDRFSAERLKGVDSTLKIQPAKLEDSAVYLCASSPGGAPGGYTFGSGTRLTVV.

The chain links TRBV7-2 to TRBJ2-7, with D hard to call. Germline V lookup: CDR1 SGHTA, CDR2 FQGNSA. The CDR3 runs to 13 residues. The germline V and J ends were trimmed by 5 bases and 0 bases, with 8 bases remaining between them. Here the CDR3 reads CASSAYSSYEQYF. CDR3 DNA sequence: TGTGCCAGCAGCGCTTACAGCTCCTACGAGCAGTACTTC.

The rearrangement uses TRBV19 and TRBJ1-2, with D possibly matching TRBD1 (5 bases). V gave up 3 bases and J gave up 4 bases, with 15 bases separating them. CDR1 is LNHDA and CDR2 is SQIVND in the germline V gene (reference sequence). The CDR3 totals 15 residues. The CDR3: CASSISRGLSYGYTF. DNA for the CDR3: TGTGCCAGTAGTATCAGTAGGGGCCTTAGCTATGGCTACACCTTC.

The chain links TRBV27 to TRBJ2-1, with D maybe TRBD2 (6 bases). Germline-derived CDR1 and CDR2 are MNHEY and SMNVEV (reference sequence). The CDR3 loop spans 15 amino acids. Trimming stripped 6 bases from V and 0 bases from J, with 12 bases between. The CDR3 region is CASRTGLSSYNEQFF. The CDR3 coding sequence is TGTGCCAGCAGAACGGGACTTAGCTCCTACAATGAGCAGTTCTTC.

J is TRBJ1-2 and V is TRBV25-1; 7 bases agree with TRBD1. The germline V gene encodes CDR1 MGHDK and CDR2 SYGVNS. Trimming cost V 4 bases and J 4 bases; bases outside gene matches: 3. This CDR3 is 13 amino acids long. CDR3 sequence reads: CASSATGAYGYTF. In nucleotides, the CDR3 is TGTGCCAGCAGTGCTACAGGGGCCTATGGCTACACCTTC.

This rearrangement joins TRBV27 to TRBJ1-2; D perhaps matches TRBD1 (6 bases). V was pared by 4 bases and J by 4 bases, with 25 bases between. Germline CDR1 reads MNHEY; CDR2 reads SMNVEV (reference sequence). The CDR3 loop spans 18 amino acids. CDR3 sequence (DNA): TGTGCCAGCAGTTCCAAGACTGGTCGGGCAGGGGTTTTCTATGGCTACACCTTC. Protein product: CASSSKTGRAGVFYGYTF.

This chain links TRBV7-3 with TRBJ2-5; D is possibly TRBD1 (6 bases). Per germline, CDR1 SGHTA and CDR2 FQGTGA. Trimming removed 0 bases at V and 5 bases at J, with 10 bases between. The CDR3 has 14 residues. CDR3 protein: CASSLTGGTETQYF. CDR3 bases: TGTGCCAGCAGCTTAACAGGGGGAACGGAGACCCAGTACTTC.

CDR3 in DNA: TGTGCCAGCTCACCACGGGTATGGGGGTCAGGGGAGGAGCAGTACTTC. As protein: CASSPRVWGSGEEQYF. The rearrangement uses TRBV18 and TRBJ2-7; D is perhaps TRBD1 (6 bases). Trimming shortened V by 1 base and J by 7 bases, and 20 bases separated the two germline ends. The germline V gene encodes CDR1 KGHSH and CDR2 LQKENI. This CDR3 region has 16 residues.